This T cell receptor beta chain was documented in a study of blood T cell repertoires in COVID-19. From germline, CDR1 is SGHDT and CDR2 YYEEEE. This CDR3 is built from 14 residues. V shed 0 bases and J 6 bases; nucleotides not matched to a gene: 4. The assay was immunoSEQ multiplex PCR, and TCRdb's table has in-frame clones only and misses some. The sample lists almost 400,000 clones, more than 75% occurring once. This sequence was found in a woman in her fifties or sixties with COVID-19, enrolled during active disease. The sequenced material came from peripheral blood. The rearrangement uses TRBV5-6 and TRBJ2-3; 7 nucleotides agree with TRBD2. The CDR3 bases are TGTGCCAGCAGCTTGGCGGGGGAGGGGGATACGCAGTATTTT. This encodes CASSLAGEGDTQYF. Full variable domain (remainder filled in from reference TRBV5-6 and TRBJ2-3): DAGVTQSPTHLIKTRGQQVTLRCSPKSGHDTVSWYQQALGQGPQFIFQYYEEEERQRGNFPDRFSGHQFPNYSSELNVNALLLGDSALYLCASSLAGEGDTQYFGPGTRLTVL.